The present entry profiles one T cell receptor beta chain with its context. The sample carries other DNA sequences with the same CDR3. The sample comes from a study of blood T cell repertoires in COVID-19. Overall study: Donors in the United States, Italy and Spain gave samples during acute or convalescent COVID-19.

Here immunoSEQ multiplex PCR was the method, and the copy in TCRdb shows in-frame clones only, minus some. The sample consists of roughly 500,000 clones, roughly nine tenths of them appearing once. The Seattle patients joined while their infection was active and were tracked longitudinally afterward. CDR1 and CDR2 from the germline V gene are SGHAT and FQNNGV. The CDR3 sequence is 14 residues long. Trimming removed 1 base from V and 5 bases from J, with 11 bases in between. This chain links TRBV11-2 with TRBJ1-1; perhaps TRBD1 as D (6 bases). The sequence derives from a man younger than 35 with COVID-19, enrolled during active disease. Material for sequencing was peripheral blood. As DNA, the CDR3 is TGTGCCAGCAGCTTAGGAGGGGGAGGGACTGAAGCTTTCTTT. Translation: CASSLGGGGTEAFF.